This entry concerns a single T cell receptor (beta chain). The data originate from a study of blood T cell repertoires in COVID-19. Germline CDR1 GTSNPN, CDR2 SVGIG (reference sequence). The J segment lost 0 bases and the V segment lost 3 bases, leaving 3 bases of the junction unmatched. The CDR3 runs to 15 residues. Per the original methods: Researchers report that nucleated cell counts were estimated from reference gene primer amplification. Only in-frame clones appear in the TCRdb table, and some are missing; sequencing was by immunoSEQ multiplex PCR. V and J calls and clone size are as listed in that table; D and trimming were resolved from the DNA. This table holds approximately 75,000 clones, 80% to 95% found once.

The sample comprised peripheral blood. The chain is built from TRBV30 and TRBJ2-1; TRBD1 matches 9 bases. The source is a human donor in a cohort sampled during active COVID-19. The CDR3 loop reads CAWRGQGISYNEQFF. The CDR3, as DNA: TGTGCCTGGAGGGGACAGGGAATCTCCTACAATGAGCAGTTCTTC.